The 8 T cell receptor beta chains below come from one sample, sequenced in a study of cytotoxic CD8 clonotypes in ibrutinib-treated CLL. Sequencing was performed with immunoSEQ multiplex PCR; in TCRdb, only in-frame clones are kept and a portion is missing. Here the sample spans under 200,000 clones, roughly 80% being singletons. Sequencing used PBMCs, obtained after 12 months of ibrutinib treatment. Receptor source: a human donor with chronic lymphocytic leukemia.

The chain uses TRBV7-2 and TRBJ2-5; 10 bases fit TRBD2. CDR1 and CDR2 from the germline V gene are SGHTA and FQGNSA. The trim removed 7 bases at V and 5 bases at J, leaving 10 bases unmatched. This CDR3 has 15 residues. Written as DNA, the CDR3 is TGTGCCAGCACCCAAGCGGGAGGGCCGCCTGAGACCCAGTACTTC. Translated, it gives CASTQAGGPPETQYF.

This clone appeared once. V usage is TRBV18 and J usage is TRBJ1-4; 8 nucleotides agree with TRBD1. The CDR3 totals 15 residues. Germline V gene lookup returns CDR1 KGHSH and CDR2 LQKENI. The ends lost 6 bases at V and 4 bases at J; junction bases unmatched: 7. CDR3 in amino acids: CASSVGQGNNEKLFF. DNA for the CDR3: TGTGCCAGCTCGGTCGGACAGGGCAATAATGAAAAACTGTTTTTT.

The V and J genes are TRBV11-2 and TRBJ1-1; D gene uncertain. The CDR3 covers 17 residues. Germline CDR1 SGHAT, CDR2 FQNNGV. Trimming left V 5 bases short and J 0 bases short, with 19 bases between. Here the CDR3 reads CASSTTRPDKMNTEAFF. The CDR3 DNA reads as TGTGCCAGCAGCACAACTCGCCCCGACAAGATGAACACTGAAGCTTTCTTT. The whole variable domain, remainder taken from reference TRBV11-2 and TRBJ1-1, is EAGVAQSPRYKIIEKRQSVAFWCNPISGHATLYWYQQILGQGPKLLIQFQNNGVVDDSQLPKDRFSAERLKGVDSTLKIQPAKLEDSAVYLCASSTTRPDKMNTEAFFGQGTRLTVV.

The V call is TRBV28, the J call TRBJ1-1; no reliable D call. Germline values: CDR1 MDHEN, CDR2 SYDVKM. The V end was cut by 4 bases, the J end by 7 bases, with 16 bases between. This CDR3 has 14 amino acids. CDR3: CASSSGGTPDEAFF. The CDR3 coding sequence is TGTGCCAGCAGTTCCGGTGGTACCCCGGATGAAGCTTTCTTT.

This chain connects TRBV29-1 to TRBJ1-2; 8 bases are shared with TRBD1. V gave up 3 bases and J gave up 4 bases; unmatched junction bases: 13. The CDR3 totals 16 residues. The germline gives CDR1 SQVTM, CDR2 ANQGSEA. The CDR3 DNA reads TGCAGCGTTGATTCGGATAAAGGGACAGGCGGCTATGGCTACACCTTC. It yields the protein CSVDSDKGTGGYGYTF. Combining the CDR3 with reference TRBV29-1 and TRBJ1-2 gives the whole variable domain SAVISQKPSRDICQRGTSLTIQCQVDSQVTMMFWYRQQPGQSLTLIATANQGSEATYESGFVIDKFPISRPNLTFSTLTVSNMSPEDSSIYLCSVDSDKGTGGYGYTFGSGTRLTVV.

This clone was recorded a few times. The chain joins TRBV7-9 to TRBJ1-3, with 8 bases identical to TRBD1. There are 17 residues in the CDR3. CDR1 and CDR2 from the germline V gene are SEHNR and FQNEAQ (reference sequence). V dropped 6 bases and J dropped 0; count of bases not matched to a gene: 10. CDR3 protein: CASRLRTGRISGNTIYF. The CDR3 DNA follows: TGTGCCAGCAGACTCAGGACAGGGCGTATCTCTGGAAACACCATATATTTT.

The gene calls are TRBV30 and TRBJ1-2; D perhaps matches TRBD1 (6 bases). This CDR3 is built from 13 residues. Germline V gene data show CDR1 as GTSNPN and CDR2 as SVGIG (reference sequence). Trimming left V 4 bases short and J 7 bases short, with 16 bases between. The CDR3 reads CAWKAGVMRGYTF. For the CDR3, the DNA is TGTGCCTGGAAGGCAGGGGTAATGCGTGGCTACACCTTC.

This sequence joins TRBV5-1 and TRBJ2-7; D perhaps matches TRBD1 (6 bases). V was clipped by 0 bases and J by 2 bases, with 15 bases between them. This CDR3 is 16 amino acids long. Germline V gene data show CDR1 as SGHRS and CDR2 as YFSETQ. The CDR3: CASSLDTGYPTYEQYF. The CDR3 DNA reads TGCGCCAGCAGCTTGGACACAGGGTACCCCACCTACGAGCAGTACTTC.